The next 30 T cell receptor beta chains were all read from a single sample in a study of T cells in Graves' hyperthyroidism and ophthalmopathy. From RNA transcripts, TCR beta CDR3 regions were amplified. A set of HTBI primers served as the primers for a first-round RT-PCR of the TCR CDR3. Each CDR3 protein gets one entry after TCRdb re-called the multiplex PCR reads with MiXCR. This table holds 600,000 to 650,000 distinct CDR3 sequences, 15% to 20% found once. Material: blood. The receptors were sampled from a woman in her 30s with Graves' hyperthyroidism.

The V and J genes are TRBV20-1 and TRBJ2-3, with D tentatively TRBD2 (6 bases). The germline gives CDR1 DFQATT, CDR2 SNEGSKA (reference sequence). This CDR3 spans 13 amino acids. Trimming took off 3 bases at V and 5 bases at J, with 12 bases between the two ends. As DNA, the CDR3 is TGCAGTGCTAGTCTCCGAGCGGGAGATACGCAGTATTTT. This codes for CSASLRAGDTQYF.

The sample holds a few counts of this clonotype. This chain links TRBV7-2 with TRBJ2-1; tentatively, D is TRBD2 (6 bases). CDR1 and CDR2 (germline): SGHTA, FQGNSA. The CDR3 runs to 16 residues. V gave up 2 bases and J gave up 10 bases, with 21 bases separating them. Here the CDR3 DNA reads TGTGCCAGCAGCTTAATGGGGGGAGGAAAGGTAGAGGAGCAGTTCTTC. Its translation is CASSLMGGGKVEEQFF. The entire variable domain, with the rest obtained from reference TRBV7-2 and TRBJ2-1, is as follows: GAGVSQSPSNKVTEKGKDVELRCDPISGHTALYWYRQSLGQGLEFLIYFQGNSAPDKSGLPSDRFSAERTGGSVSTLTIQRTQQEDSAVYLCASSLMGGGKVEEQFFGPGTRLTVL.

This clonotype was recorded at least ten times. This chain links TRBV2 with TRBJ1-5; 7 nucleotides match TRBD1. The CDR3 consists of 15 residues. After removal of 6 bases from V and 1 base from J, the junction contained 6 bases not matched to a gene. Per germline, CDR1 SNHLY and CDR2 FYNNEI. CDR3 loop: CASRRQGLSNQPQHF. The CDR3 DNA reads as TGTGCCAGCAGAAGACAGGGTTTAAGCAATCAGCCCCAGCATTTT.

This clonotype was recorded at least ten times. This chain uses TRBV7-2 with TRBJ2-1; D might be TRBD1 (6 bases). The CDR3 is 14 residues long. V lost 7 bases, J lost 10 bases, and 20 bases lay in between. From germline, CDR1 is SGHTA and CDR2 FQGNSA. The CDR3 sequence is CASTPGGLVGEQFF. In nucleotides, the CDR3 is TGTGCCAGCACCCCTGGGGGCCTCGTAGGCGAGCAGTTCTTC.

This clonotype was seen ten or more times. J is TRBJ1-2 and V is TRBV20-1; 8 bases are a match to TRBD1. There are 13 residues in the CDR3. V lost 6 bases and J lost 4; bases outside the gene matches: 7. Germline-derived CDR1 and CDR2 are DFQATT and SNEGSKA (reference sequence). CDR3 protein: CSAMDRAVYGYTF. The CDR3 DNA reads TGCAGTGCGATGGACAGGGCCGTCTATGGCTACACCTTC.

This clonotype showed up just a few times. The chain uses TRBV9 and TRBJ2-3; 9 bases match TRBD2. Germline V gene lookup returns CDR1 SGDLS and CDR2 YYNGEE. The CDR3 consists of 15 residues. J gave up 2 bases and V 0 bases, and 1 base lay outside the gene matches. CDR3 DNA sequence: TGTGCCAGCAGCGTAGTAGCGGGAGCCACAGATACGCAGTATTTT. It codes for CASSVVAGATDTQYF.

This clonotype was recorded at least ten times. The chain joins TRBV7-9 to TRBJ2-3; the D call may be TRBD1 or TRBD2 (6 bases each). Deletions cut 6 bases from V and 2 bases from J, with 24 bases between. This CDR3 is 18 amino acids long. In germline, CDR1 is SEHNR, CDR2 FQNEAQ (reference sequence). The DNA for the CDR3 is TGTGCCAGCAGGTCGTTCCAGAGCTTAGGGGGGATCACAGATACGCAGTATTTT. It yields the protein CASRSFQSLGGITDTQYF.

At least ten counts were recorded for this clonotype. This sequence joins TRBV6-1 and TRBJ2-1, with 9 nucleotides matching TRBD2. This CDR3 is built from 15 residues. V dropped 5 bases and J dropped 7; count of bases not matched to a gene: 9. Germline-derived CDR1 and CDR2 are MNHNS and SASEGT. CDR3 DNA sequence: TGTGCCAGCAGTTACGGCGCGGGAGGGCCAAATGAGCAGTTCTTC. Translating gives CASSYGAGGPNEQFF.

At least ten counts were recorded for this clonotype. J is TRBJ2-7 and V is TRBV12-3 or TRBV12-4; D is perhaps TRBD2 (7 bases). The V end was cut by 5 bases, the J end by 2 bases, with 16 bases between. This CDR3 spans 15 amino acids. CDR3 nucleotides: TGTGCCAGCAGTGGTAGGGGGGGTTTCGCCTACGAGCAGTACTTC. This translates into CASSGRGGFAYEQYF.

This clonotype was counted at least ten times. DNA for the CDR3: TGTGCCAGCAGCGCCCGGGACGTAGAGAATGAGCAGTTCTTC. This sequence encodes CASSARDVENEQFF. The V and J genes are TRBV9 and TRBJ2-1, with D possibly being TRBD1 or TRBD2 (5 bases each). The CDR3 spans 14 residues. V was cut by 3 bases and J by 7 bases, with 14 bases left in between. Germline V lookup: CDR1 SGDLS, CDR2 YYNGEE.

This clonotype was seen a few times. This chain uses TRBV18 with TRBJ1-4; perhaps TRBD1 as D (6 bases). Trimming took off 3 bases at V and 8 bases at J, with 13 bases between the two ends. CDR3 length equals 14 residues. Germline CDR1 KGHSH, CDR2 LQKENI. This chain's CDR3 is CASSPVQGGEKLFF. The CDR3 coding sequence is TGTGCCAGCTCACCGGTACAGGGTGGCGAAAAACTGTTTTTT.

This clonotype has only a few counts. The rearrangement joins TRBV3-1 to TRBJ1-4, with a possible D match to TRBD1 (5 bases). The ends were cut back, 0 bases at V and 4 bases at J, with 9 bases in the middle. The CDR3 spans 15 residues. Germline V gene sequence: CDR1 LGHDT, CDR2 YNNKEL (reference sequence). CDR3 DNA sequence: TGTGCCAGCAGCCAAGATCGGGGCGGTAATGAAAAACTGTTTTTT. As protein: CASSQDRGGNEKLFF.

At least ten counts were recorded for this clonotype. J is TRBJ2-7 and V is TRBV18, with D possibly matching TRBD1 (5 bases). The CDR3 runs 12 residues. Trimming left V 5 bases short and J 5 bases short, with 10 bases between. CDR1 KGHSH and CDR2 LQKENI come from the germline V gene. CDR3 loop: CASSSDSHEQYF. The DNA of the CDR3 is TGTGCCAGCTCATCTGACAGCCACGAGCAGTACTTC.

This clonotype was detected once. The chain couples TRBV28 to TRBJ2-7; a weak D match, TRBD2 (6 bases). The CDR3 is 15 residues long. Germline-derived CDR1 and CDR2 are MDHEN and SYDVKM. V lost 7 bases, J lost 5 bases, and 21 bases lay in between. The CDR3 loop is CASTPSRAGRNEQYF. CDR3 coding DNA: TGTGCCAGCACTCCCTCGAGGGCGGGACGGAACGAGCAGTACTTC.

This chain connects TRBV20-1 to TRBJ1-6; D is undetermined. The ends were cut back, 5 bases at V and 0 bases at J, with 14 bases in the middle. This CDR3 region has 16 residues. Germline V gene lookup returns CDR1 DFQATT and CDR2 SNEGSKA (reference sequence). The CDR3 DNA follows: TGCAGTGCTCCCCCCCTTACTAGCTCCTATAATTCACCCCTCCACTTT. This translates into CSAPPLTSSYNSPLHF.

Ten or more counts support this clonotype. V gene TRBV5-1 combines with J gene TRBJ2-3, with 8 bases aligning to TRBD1. Trimming at V came to 4 bases and at J to 5 bases, leaving 12 bases not matched to a gene. Germline V gives CDR1 SGHRS, CDR2 YFSETQ. This CDR3 comprises 16 residues. Here the CDR3 reads CASSNARGLRIDTQYF. The CDR3 DNA is TGCGCCAGCAGCAACGCCAGGGGGCTGAGGATAGATACGCAGTATTTT.

This clonotype was counted at least ten times. The chain is built from TRBV11-2 and TRBJ1-1; D not resolved. The V end was cut by 0 bases, the J end by 8 bases, with 10 bases between. Germline CDR1 reads SGHAT; CDR2 reads FQNNGV. The length of the CDR3 is 13 residues. The CDR3, as DNA: TGTGCCAGCAGCTTAGAAGGGCTTGCCGAAGCTTTCTTT. This translates into CASSLEGLAEAFF.

This clonotype was observed many times. The chain joins TRBV28 to TRBJ2-7; 7 nucleotides match TRBD2. Trimming removed 11 bases from V and 4 bases from J; junction bases left unmatched: 17. Germline values: CDR1 MDHEN, CDR2 SYDVKM. CDR3 length: 15 residues. CDR3 coding DNA: TGTGCCCCCGCCGGGACTACCGGACCCAATTACGAGCAGTACTTC. Translation: CAPAGTTGPNYEQYF. Looking up the rest from reference TRBV28 and TRBJ2-7 gives the full variable domain: DVKVTQSSRYLVKRTGEKVFLECVQDMDHENMFWYRQDPGLGLRLIYFSYDVKMKEKGDIPEGYSVSREKKERFSLILESASTNQTSMYLCAPAGTTGPNYEQYFGPGTRLTVT.

This clonotype was recorded a few times. Being one base from a much bigger clone, this may be a read error. The chain uses TRBV5-5 and TRBJ2-3; D uncertain. Germline-derived CDR1 and CDR2 are SGHKS and YYEKEE (reference sequence). V gave up 0 bases and J gave up 0 bases, with 11 bases separating them. The CDR3 has 16 residues. CDR3 bases: TGTGCCAGCAGCTTGGGGACGGACCCTAGCACAGATACGCAGTATTTT. Its protein is CASSLGTDPSTDTQYF. Full variable domain (remainder filled in from reference TRBV5-5 and TRBJ2-3): DAGVTQSPTHLIKTRGQQVTLRCSPISGHKSVSWYQQVLGQGPQFIFQYYEKEERGRGNFPDRFSARQFPNYSSELNVNALLLGDSALYLCASSLGTDPSTDTQYFGPGTRLTVL.

Only a few counts were recorded for this clonotype. The chain employs TRBV19 and TRBJ2-7; D is perhaps TRBD1 (5 bases). The germline gives CDR1 LNHDA, CDR2 SQIVND (reference sequence). The CDR3 spans 13 residues. Trimming shortened V by 3 bases and J by 6 bases, and 12 bases separated the two germline ends. Here the CDR3 reads CASSMGPALEQYF. CDR3 DNA: TGTGCCAGTAGTATGGGGCCAGCTCTCGAGCAGTACTTC.

This clonotype was found a few times. This chain joins TRBV10-3 and TRBJ1-1; D possibly corresponds to TRBD1 (6 bases). This CDR3 comprises 16 residues. Germline CDR1 reads ENHRY; CDR2 reads SYGVKD. V was clipped by 6 bases and J by 2 bases, with 19 bases between them. CDR3 protein: CAISYSAGQTNTEAFF. The CDR3 DNA is TGTGCCATCAGCTATTCGGCCGGACAGACAAACACTGAAGCTTTCTTT.

This clonotype was seen only a few times. V is TRBV10-3 and J is TRBJ2-7, with 7 positions matching TRBD1. CDR1 and CDR2 from the germline V gene are ENHRY and SYGVKD. Trimming removed 4 bases from V and 5 bases from J; junction bases left unmatched: 11. This CDR3 has 15 residues. In DNA, the CDR3 is TGTGCCATCAGTGTTGAGACAGGGTTCCTCAACGAGCAGTACTTC. It encodes CAISVETGFLNEQYF.

This clonotype was seen a handful of times. The rearrangement links TRBV11-2 to TRBJ2-1; the D is unclear. In germline, CDR1 is SGHAT, CDR2 FQNNGV. The CDR3 covers 14 residues. Trimming removed 1 base at V and 12 bases at J, with 16 bases between. The CDR3: CASSLATDGSGQFF. The CDR3 DNA is TGTGCCAGCAGCTTAGCGACGGACGGGTCGGGGCAGTTCTTC.

The gene calls are TRBV19 and TRBJ1-2, with 8 positions matching TRBD1. The CDR3 runs to 14 residues. V gave up 5 bases and J gave up 4 bases; unmatched junction bases: 6. Germline assignment: CDR1 LNHDA and CDR2 SQIVND (reference sequence). CDR3: CASSVTGGGYGYTF. CDR3 nucleotide sequence: TGTGCCAGTAGTGTCACAGGGGGAGGCTATGGCTACACCTTC. The full variable domain, its missing parts supplied by reference TRBV19 and TRBJ1-2, is DGGITQSPKYLFRKEGQNVTLSCEQNLNHDAMYWYRQDPGQGLRLIYYSQIVNDFQKGDIAEGYSVSREKKESFPLTVTSAQKNPTAFYLCASSVTGGGYGYTFGSGTRLTVV.

The chain is built from TRBV6-5 and TRBJ2-1, with 10 bases that match TRBD2. The V and J ends lost 0 bases and 15 bases, in that order; junction bases with no gene match: 8. Germline CDR1 reads MNHEY; CDR2 reads SVGAGI. CDR3 size: 14 residues. The CDR3 is CASSYSGTSVYRFF. The CDR3 DNA is TGTGCCAGCAGTTACTCGGGGACTAGCGTTTATCGGTTCTTC.

CDR3 sequence (DNA): TGTGCCAGCAGCTCGATGGGGTCCTACGAGCAGTACTTC. It encodes CASSSMGSYEQYF. V and J are TRBV7-9 and TRBJ2-7; D is unclear. The germline gives CDR1 SEHNR, CDR2 FQNEAQ (reference sequence). V dropped 4 bases and J dropped 1 base, with 8 bases sitting between them. CDR3 length equals 13 residues.

Details on this clonotype: A much larger clone differs from this one at a single base, so this may be a read error. In DNA, the CDR3 is TGTGCCAGCAGCTCAGCGGGGACAGGGGAAAAACTGTTTTTT. It specifies CASSSAGTGEKLFF. The rearrangement joins TRBV7-2 to TRBJ1-4, with 9 bases that match TRBD1. Germline trimming cut 4 bases from V and 8 bases from J; bases unmatched to any gene: 5. Germline V CDR1 and CDR2: SGHTA, FQGNSA. CDR3 length equals 14 residues.

This clonotype was counted many times. The CDR3 bases are TGCGCCAGCGGACTAGCGGGAGACTACTTTGACAATGAGCAGTTCTTC. Its protein is CASGLAGDYFDNEQFF. The chain recombines TRBV5-1 with TRBJ2-1, with 13 bases identical to TRBD2. The CDR3 is 16 amino acids. V shed 7 bases, J shed 5 bases, and the junction held 9 bases outside the gene matches. Germline values: CDR1 SGHRS, CDR2 YFSETQ. Full variable domain (rest looked up from reference TRBV5-1 and TRBJ2-1): KAGVTQTPRYLIKTRGQQVTLSCSPISGHRSVSWYQQTPGQGLQFLFEYFSETQRNKGNFPGRFSGRQFSNSRSEMNVSTLELGDSALYLCASGLAGDYFDNEQFFGPGTRLTVL.

This clonotype was detected ten times or more. J is TRBJ2-7 and V is TRBV28; D remains unclear. CDR1 MDHEN and CDR2 SYDVKM come from the germline V gene. The CDR3 is 14 residues long. V lost 6 bases, J lost 5 bases, and 17 bases lay in between. The CDR3 is CASRPDTAKNEQYF. The CDR3 bases are TGTGCCAGCAGACCAGACACGGCTAAGAACGAGCAGTACTTC.

Regarding this clonotype: A much larger clone lies one base from this, so it may be a read error. The chain couples TRBV2 to TRBJ2-7, with D unclear. V lost 6 bases, J lost 7 bases, and 13 bases lay in between. The CDR3 is made up of 12 amino acids. From germline, CDR1 is SNHLY and CDR2 FYNNEI. The CDR3 region is CASRDPWNEQYF. The DNA of the CDR3 is TGTGCCAGCAGAGACCCCTGGAATGAGCAGTACTTC.